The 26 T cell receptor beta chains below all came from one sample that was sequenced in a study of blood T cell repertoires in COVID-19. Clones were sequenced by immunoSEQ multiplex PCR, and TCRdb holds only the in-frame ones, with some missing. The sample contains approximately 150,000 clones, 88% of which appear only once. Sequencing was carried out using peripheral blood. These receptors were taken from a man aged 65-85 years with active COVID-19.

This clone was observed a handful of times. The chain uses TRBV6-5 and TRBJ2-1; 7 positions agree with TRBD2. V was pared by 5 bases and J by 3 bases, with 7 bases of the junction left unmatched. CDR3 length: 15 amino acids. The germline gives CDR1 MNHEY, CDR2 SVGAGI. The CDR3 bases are TGTGCCAGCAGTCCCTCCGGGACTATCTACAATGAGCAGTTCTTC. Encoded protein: CASSPSGTIYNEQFF.

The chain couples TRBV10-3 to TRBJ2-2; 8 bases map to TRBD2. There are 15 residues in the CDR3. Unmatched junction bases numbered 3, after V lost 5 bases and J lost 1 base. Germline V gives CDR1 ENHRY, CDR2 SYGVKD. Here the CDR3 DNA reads TGTGCCATCAGTTCTCGGGAGGGGAACACCGGGGAGCTGTTTTTT. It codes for CAISSREGNTGELFF.

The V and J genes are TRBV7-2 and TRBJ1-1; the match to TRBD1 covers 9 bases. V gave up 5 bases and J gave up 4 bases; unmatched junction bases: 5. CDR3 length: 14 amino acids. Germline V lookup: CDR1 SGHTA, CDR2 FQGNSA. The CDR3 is CASSRGTGITEAFF. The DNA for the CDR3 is TGTGCCAGCAGCCGTGGGACAGGGATCACTGAAGCTTTCTTT.

The CDR3 here is CASGGTGGLYEQYF. DNA for the CDR3: TGTGCCAGCGGGGGGACAGGGGGCCTCTACGAGCAGTACTTC. V usage is TRBV28 and J usage is TRBJ2-7; 12 nucleotides align to TRBD1. CDR3 length: 14 amino acids. Germline CDR1 MDHEN, CDR2 SYDVKM. V gave up 8 bases and J gave up 3 bases; unmatched junction bases: 5.

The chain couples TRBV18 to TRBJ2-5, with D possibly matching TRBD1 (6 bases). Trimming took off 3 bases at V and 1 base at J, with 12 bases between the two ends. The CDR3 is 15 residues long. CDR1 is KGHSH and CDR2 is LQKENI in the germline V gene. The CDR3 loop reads CASSPRQDRQETQYF. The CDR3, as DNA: TGTGCCAGCTCACCCCGACAGGATCGCCAAGAGACCCAGTACTTC.

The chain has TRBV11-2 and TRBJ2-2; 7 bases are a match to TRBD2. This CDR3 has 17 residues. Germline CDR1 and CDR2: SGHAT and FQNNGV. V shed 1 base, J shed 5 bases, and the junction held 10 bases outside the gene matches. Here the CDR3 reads CASSLGDWGGRTGELFF. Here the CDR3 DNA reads TGTGCCAGCAGCTTAGGAGACTGGGGGGGAAGAACCGGGGAGCTGTTTTTT. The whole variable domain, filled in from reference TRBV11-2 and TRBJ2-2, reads EAGVAQSPRYKIIEKRQSVAFWCNPISGHATLYWYQQILGQGPKLLIQFQNNGVVDDSQLPKDRFSAERLKGVDSTLKIQPAKLEDSAVYLCASSLGDWGGRTGELFFGEGSRLTVL.

CDR3 residues: CASREGLAGVYEQFF. The CDR3 nucleotides are TGTGCCAGCAGGGAGGGACTAGCGGGAGTCTATGAGCAGTTCTTC. V is TRBV7-2 and J is TRBJ2-1; 14 bases agree with TRBD2. The CDR3 is 15 amino acids. The junction had 6 bases not matched to a gene; V was cut back by 6 bases and J by 8 bases. Per the germline V gene, CDR1 is SGHTA and CDR2 is FQGNSA.

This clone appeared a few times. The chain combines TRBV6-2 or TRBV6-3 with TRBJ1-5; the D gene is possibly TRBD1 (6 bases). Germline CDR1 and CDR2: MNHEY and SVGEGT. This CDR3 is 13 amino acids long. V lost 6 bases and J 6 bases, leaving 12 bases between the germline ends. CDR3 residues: CASSPDRAQPQHF. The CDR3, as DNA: TGTGCCAGCAGCCCGGACAGAGCTCAGCCCCAGCATTTT.

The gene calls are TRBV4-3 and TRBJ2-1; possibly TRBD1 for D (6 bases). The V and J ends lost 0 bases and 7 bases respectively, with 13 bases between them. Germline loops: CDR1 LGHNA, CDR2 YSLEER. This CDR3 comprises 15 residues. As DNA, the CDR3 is TGCGCCAGCAGCCAAGATCGGCAGGGGTTTAATGAGCAGTTCTTC. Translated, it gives CASSQDRQGFNEQFF.

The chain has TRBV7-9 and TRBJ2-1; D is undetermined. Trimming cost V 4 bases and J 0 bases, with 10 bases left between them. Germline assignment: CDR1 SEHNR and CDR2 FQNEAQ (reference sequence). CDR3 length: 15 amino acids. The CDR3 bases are TGTGCCAGCAGCTCGAGCCTGAGCTCCTACAATGAGCAGTTCTTC. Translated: CASSSSLSSYNEQFF. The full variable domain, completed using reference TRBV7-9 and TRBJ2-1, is DTGVSQNPRHKITKRGQNVTFRCDPISEHNRLYWYRQTLGQGPEFLTYFQNEAQLEKSRLLSDRFSAERPKGSFSTLEIQRTEQGDSAMYLCASSSSLSSYNEQFFGPGTRLTVL.

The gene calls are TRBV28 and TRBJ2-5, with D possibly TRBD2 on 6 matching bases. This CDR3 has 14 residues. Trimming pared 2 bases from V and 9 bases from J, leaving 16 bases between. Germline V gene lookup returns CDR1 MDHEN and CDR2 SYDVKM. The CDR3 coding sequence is TGTGCCAGCAGTTTAGGCGTGCCGCCGGGGGCCCAGTACTTC. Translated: CASSLGVPPGAQYF.

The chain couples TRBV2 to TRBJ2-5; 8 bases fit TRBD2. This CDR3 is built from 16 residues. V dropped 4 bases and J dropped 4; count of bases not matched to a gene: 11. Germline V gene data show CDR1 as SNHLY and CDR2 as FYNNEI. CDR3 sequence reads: CASSGGTGGPGETQYF. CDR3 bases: TGTGCCAGCAGTGGTGGAACGGGAGGGCCGGGAGAGACCCAGTACTTC.

The chain's CDR3 is CASSSGIDKAFF. In nucleotides, the CDR3 is TGTGCCAGCAGTTCAGGGATCGATAAAGCTTTCTTT. The rearrangement joins TRBV28 to TRBJ1-1, with a weak D call TRBD1 (5 bases). The CDR3 is made up of 12 amino acids. CDR1 and CDR2 from the germline V gene are MDHEN and SYDVKM. V was shortened by 4 bases and J by 9 bases, with 12 bases between the two germline ends.

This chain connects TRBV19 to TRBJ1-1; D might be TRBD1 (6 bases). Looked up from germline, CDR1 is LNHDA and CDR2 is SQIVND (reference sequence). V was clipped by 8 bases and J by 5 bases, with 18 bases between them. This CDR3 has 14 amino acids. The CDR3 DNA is TGTGCCAGTGAGTCCAACTTTCAGGGGACTGAAGCTTTCTTT. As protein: CASESNFQGTEAFF. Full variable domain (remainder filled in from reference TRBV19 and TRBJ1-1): DGGITQSPKYLFRKEGQNVTLSCEQNLNHDAMYWYRQDPGQGLRLIYYSQIVNDFQKGDIAEGYSVSREKKESFPLTVTSAQKNPTAFYLCASESNFQGTEAFFGQGTRLTVV.

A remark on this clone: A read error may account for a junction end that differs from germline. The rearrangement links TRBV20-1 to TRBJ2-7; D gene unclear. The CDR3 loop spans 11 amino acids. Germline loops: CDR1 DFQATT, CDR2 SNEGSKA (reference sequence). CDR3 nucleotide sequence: TGCAGTGCGAGTAAAGACTTAAAGCAGCACTTC. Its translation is CSASKDLKQHF.

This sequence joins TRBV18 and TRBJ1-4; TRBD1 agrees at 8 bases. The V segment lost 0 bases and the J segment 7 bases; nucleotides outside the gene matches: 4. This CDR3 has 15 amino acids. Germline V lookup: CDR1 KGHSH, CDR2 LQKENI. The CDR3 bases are TGTGCCAGCTCACCACCGCAGGGGGCGGGTGAAAAACTGTTTTTT. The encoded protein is CASSPPQGAGEKLFF.

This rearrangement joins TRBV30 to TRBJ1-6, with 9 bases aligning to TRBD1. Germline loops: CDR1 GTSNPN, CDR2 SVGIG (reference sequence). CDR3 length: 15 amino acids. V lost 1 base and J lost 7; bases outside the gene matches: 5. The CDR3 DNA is TGTGCCTGGAGTGGGTCAGGGACAGGGAATTCACCCCTCCACTTT. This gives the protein CAWSGSGTGNSPLHF.

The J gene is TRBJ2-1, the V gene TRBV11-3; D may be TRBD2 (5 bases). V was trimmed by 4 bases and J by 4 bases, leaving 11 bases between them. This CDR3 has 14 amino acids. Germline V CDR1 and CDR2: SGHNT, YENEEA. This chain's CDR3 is CASSYGLTYNEQFF. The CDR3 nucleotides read TGTGCCAGCAGCTATGGACTCACATACAATGAGCAGTTCTTC.

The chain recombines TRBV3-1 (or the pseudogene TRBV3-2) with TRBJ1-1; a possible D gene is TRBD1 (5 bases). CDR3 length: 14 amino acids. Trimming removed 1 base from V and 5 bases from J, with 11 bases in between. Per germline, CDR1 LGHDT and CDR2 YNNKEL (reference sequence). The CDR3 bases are TGTGCCAGCAGCCAAGTCAGGGCGGGGACTGAAGCTTTCTTT. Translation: CASSQVRAGTEAFF.

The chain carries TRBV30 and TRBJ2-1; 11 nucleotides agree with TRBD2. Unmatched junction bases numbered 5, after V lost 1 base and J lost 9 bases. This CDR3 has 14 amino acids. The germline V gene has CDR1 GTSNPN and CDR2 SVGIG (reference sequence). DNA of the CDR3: TGTGCCTGGAGTGAGGGTAGCGGGAGGGCTGAGCAGTTCTTC. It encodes CAWSEGSGRAEQFF. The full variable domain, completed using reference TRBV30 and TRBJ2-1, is SQTIHQWPATLVQPVGSPLSLECTVEGTSNPNLYWYRQAAGRGLQLLFYSVGIGQISSEVPQNLSASRPQDRQFILSSKKLLLSDSGFYLCAWSEGSGRAEQFFGPGTRLTVL.

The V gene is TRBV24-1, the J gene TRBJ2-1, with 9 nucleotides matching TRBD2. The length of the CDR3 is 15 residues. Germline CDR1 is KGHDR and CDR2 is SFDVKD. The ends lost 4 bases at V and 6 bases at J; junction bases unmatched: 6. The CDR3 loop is CATSDGAGGVNEQFF. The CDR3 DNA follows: TGTGCCACCAGTGACGGAGCGGGAGGAGTCAATGAGCAGTTCTTC.

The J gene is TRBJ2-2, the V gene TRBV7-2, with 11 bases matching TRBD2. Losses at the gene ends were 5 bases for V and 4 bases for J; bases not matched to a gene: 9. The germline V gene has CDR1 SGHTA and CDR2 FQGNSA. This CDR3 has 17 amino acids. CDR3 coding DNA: TGTGCCAGCAGCCTGACGGGGCTAGCGGGAGGCACCGGGGAGCTGTTTTTT. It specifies CASSLTGLAGGTGELFF.

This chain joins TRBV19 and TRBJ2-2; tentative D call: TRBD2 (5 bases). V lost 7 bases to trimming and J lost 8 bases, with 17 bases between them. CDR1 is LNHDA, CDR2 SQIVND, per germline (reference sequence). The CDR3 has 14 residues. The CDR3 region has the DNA TGTGCCAGTAAACTAGGCCCAACCCGAGGGGAGCTGTTTTTT. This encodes CASKLGPTRGELFF.

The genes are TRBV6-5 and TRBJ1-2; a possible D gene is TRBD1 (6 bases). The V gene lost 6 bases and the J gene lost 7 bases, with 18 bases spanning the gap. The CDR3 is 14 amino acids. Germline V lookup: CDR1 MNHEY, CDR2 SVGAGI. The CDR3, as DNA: TGTGCCAGCAGACCCGGCGGGGGGCAGGGTGGCTACACCTTC. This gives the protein CASRPGGGQGGYTF.

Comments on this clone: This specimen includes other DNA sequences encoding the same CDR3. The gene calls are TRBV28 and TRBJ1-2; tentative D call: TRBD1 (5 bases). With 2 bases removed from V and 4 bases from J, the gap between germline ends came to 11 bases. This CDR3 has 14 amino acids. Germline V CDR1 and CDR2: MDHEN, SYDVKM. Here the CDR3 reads CASSLGQGSYGYTF. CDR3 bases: TGTGCCAGCAGTTTAGGCCAGGGAAGCTATGGCTACACCTTC.

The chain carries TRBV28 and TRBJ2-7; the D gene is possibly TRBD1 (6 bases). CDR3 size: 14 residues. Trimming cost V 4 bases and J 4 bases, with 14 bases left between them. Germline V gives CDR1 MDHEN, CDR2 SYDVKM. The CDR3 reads CASSSEDREYEQYF. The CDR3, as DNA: TGTGCCAGCAGTTCAGAGGACAGAGAGTACGAGCAGTACTTC.